The 21 T cell receptor beta chains reported below all come from one sample, sequenced in a study of CD8 T cells in ankylosing spondylitis. General observations from the study: Typical of ankylosing spondylitis blood, it appeared, was a TCR beta motif of 7 or 8 highly homologous variants.

TCRdb reprocessed the 5' RACE reads via MiXCR and lists one record per CDR3 protein. The data show about 840,000 distinct CDR3 sequences, approximately 10% seen once. Their specific antigens are unknown. The sequencing sample was made of blood, either unsorted or a sorted T cell fraction (not recorded which). These receptors were taken from a male donor with ankylosing spondylitis.

The chain is built from TRBV4-2 and TRBJ2-3; D is perhaps TRBD1 (6 bases). CDR1 and CDR2 (germline): LGHNA, YNFKEQ. V was pared by 1 base and J by 5 bases, with 19 bases between. CDR3 length equals 17 residues. CDR3 DNA: TGTGCCAGCAGCCAAGTCGATTTCAGGGGCAGGGTAGATACGCAGTATTTT. It translates to CASSQVDFRGRVDTQYF.

This clonotype occurred a few times. The chain uses TRBV7-2 and TRBJ1-4; 7 bases line up with TRBD1. Germline V lookup: CDR1 SGHTA, CDR2 FQGNSA. The CDR3 consists of 15 residues. With 5 bases clipped from V and 6 bases from J, the junction kept 9 bases outside the gene matches. The CDR3 region has the DNA TGTGCCAGCAGCCCGGGGGTTGGGACAGATGAAAAACTGTTTTTT. Translating it yields CASSPGVGTDEKLFF.

This chain joins TRBV4-1 and TRBJ1-1; 10 positions match TRBD1. With V trimmed by 4 bases and J by 3 bases, 5 bases remained unmatched. The CDR3 is made up of 15 amino acids. Germline-derived CDR1 and CDR2 are MGHRA and YSYEKL. CDR3: CASSLDRGLDTEAFF. CDR3 in DNA: TGCGCCAGCAGCCTCGACAGGGGGCTGGACACTGAAGCTTTCTTT.

The genes are TRBV18 and TRBJ1-5; a weak D match, TRBD1 (5 bases). The length of the CDR3 is 15 residues. Trimming cost V 2 bases and J 4 bases, with 12 bases left between them. Germline V gene lookup returns CDR1 KGHSH and CDR2 LQKENI. The CDR3 is CASSPAGTENQPQHF. The CDR3 DNA reads TGTGCCAGCTCACCAGCCGGGACCGAGAATCAGCCCCAGCATTTT.

This clonotype was seen a handful of times. This chain uses TRBV5-1 with TRBJ2-3; 9 bases match TRBD2. Germline loops: CDR1 SGHRS, CDR2 YFSETQ. The V gene end was trimmed by 4 bases and the J gene end by 3 bases; junction bases not matched to a gene: 6. CDR3 length: 15 residues. CDR3 coding DNA: TGCGCCAGCAGCGAGTTAGCGGGAGTGACAGATACGCAGTATTTT. This codes for CASSELAGVTDTQYF.

There are a few counts of this clonotype. This rearrangement joins TRBV15 to TRBJ1-1; 7 positions match TRBD1. The J segment lost 5 bases and the V segment lost 3 bases, leaving 3 bases of the junction unmatched. Germline CDR1 LNHNV, CDR2 YYDKDF (reference sequence). The CDR3 runs 13 residues. CDR3 loop: CATSRGRGTEAFF. CDR3 sequence (DNA): TGTGCCACCAGCAGGGGCAGGGGGACTGAAGCTTTCTTT.

This clonotype was counted a few times. This chain joins TRBV7-9 and TRBJ1-2, with 8 bases matching TRBD1. Germline-derived CDR1 and CDR2 are SEHNR and FQNEAQ (reference sequence). With 5 bases clipped from V and 4 bases from J, the junction kept 6 bases outside the gene matches. This CDR3 is built from 14 residues. The DNA for the CDR3 is TGTGCCAGCAGCCGGGGACAGGAGACCTATGGCTACACCTTC. Protein sequence: CASSRGQETYGYTF. The full variable domain, in which reference TRBV7-9 and TRBJ1-2 provide the parts outside the CDR3, is DTGVSQNPRHKITKRGQNVTFRCDPISEHNRLYWYRQTLGQGPEFLTYFQNEAQLEKSRLLSDRFSAERPKGSFSTLEIQRTEQGDSAMYLCASSRGQETYGYTFGSGTRLTVV.

This clonotype was detected only a few times. The chain links TRBV6-5 to TRBJ1-4; possibly TRBD1 for D (5 bases). The germline V gene encodes CDR1 MNHEY and CDR2 SVGAGI. The CDR3 loop spans 15 amino acids. The V gene lost 2 bases and the J gene lost 7 bases, with 14 bases spanning the gap. The CDR3 spells CASSYRGRGGEKLFF. CDR3 bases: TGTGCCAGCAGTTACCGGGGAAGGGGTGGTGAAAAACTGTTTTTT.

Only a few counts were recorded for this clonotype. The rearrangement uses TRBV7-8 and TRBJ2-2; 7 nucleotides line up with TRBD1. This CDR3 region has 17 residues. J gave up 4 bases and V 8 bases, and 16 bases lay outside the gene matches. Germline V gene data show CDR1 as SGHVS and CDR2 as FQNEAQ. The chain's CDR3 is CASSPIGNRGGTGELFF. The CDR3 DNA reads TGTGCCAGCTCCCCCATCGGGAACAGGGGCGGCACCGGGGAGCTGTTTTTT. Full variable domain (outside the CDR3, taken from reference TRBV7-8 and TRBJ2-2): GAGVSQSPRYKVAKRGQDVALRCDPISGHVSLFWYQQALGQGPEFLTYFQNEAQLDKSGLPSDRFFAERPEGSVSTLKIQRTQQEDSAVYLCASSPIGNRGGTGELFFGEGSRLTVL.

This clonotype was seen repeatedly, ten times or more. The chain carries TRBV5-1 and TRBJ1-1, with D possibly being TRBD1 (6 bases). The CDR3 runs to 14 residues. V lost 0 bases to trimming and J lost 7 bases, with 13 bases between them. CDR1 and CDR2 (germline): SGHRS, YFSETQ. CDR3 sequence reads: CASSLGRRTVEAFF. CDR3 DNA: TGCGCCAGCAGCTTGGGAAGGCGGACAGTTGAAGCTTTCTTT.

This clonotype showed up many times. The chain uses TRBV10-3 and TRBJ2-7, with 12 nucleotides matching TRBD2. Losses at the gene ends were 5 bases for V and 4 bases for J; bases not matched to a gene: 6. Germline CDR1 and CDR2: ENHRY and SYGVKD. The CDR3 is made up of 15 amino acids. CDR3 sequence reads: CAISLSSGRAYEQYF. CDR3 DNA: TGTGCCATCAGTCTATCTAGCGGGAGGGCTTACGAGCAGTACTTC.

This clonotype has at least ten counts. This sequence joins TRBV12-3 or TRBV12-4 and TRBJ2-3; the match to TRBD1 covers 9 bases. The J segment lost 3 bases and the V segment lost 5 bases, leaving 3 bases of the junction unmatched. The CDR3 totals 14 residues. Here the CDR3 reads CASSEGQGTDTQYF. DNA of the CDR3: TGTGCCAGCAGTGAGGGACAGGGAACAGATACGCAGTATTTT.

This clonotype was observed a handful of times. This chain connects TRBV5-1 to TRBJ2-2; 9 bases line up with TRBD2. The CDR3 runs to 17 residues. The junction had 7 bases not matched to a gene; V was cut back by 1 base and J by 3 bases. Germline loops: CDR1 SGHRS, CDR2 YFSETQ. CDR3 bases: TGCGCCAGCAGCTTGCTGCGGGAGGGCCGGGACACCGGGGAGCTGTTTTTT. It yields the protein CASSLLREGRDTGELFF.

The J gene is TRBJ2-7, the V gene TRBV7-2; D unclear. Germline loops: CDR1 SGHTA, CDR2 FQGNSA. V was pared by 0 bases and J by 3 bases, with 9 bases between. The CDR3 is 14 residues long. CDR3 nucleotides: TGTGCCAGCAGCTTAGCCTTCGACAACTACGAGCAGTACTTC. This encodes CASSLAFDNYEQYF.

This clonotype occurred a few times. The CDR3 DNA reads as TGTGCCACCAGCAGAGATGGTAGGAGCAATCAGCCCCAGCATTTT. The encoded protein is CATSRDGRSNQPQHF. V gene TRBV15 combines with J gene TRBJ1-5; no definite D call. This CDR3 region has 15 residues. In germline, CDR1 is LNHNV, CDR2 YYDKDF (reference sequence). Trimming removed 0 bases at V and 1 base at J, with 7 bases between.

This clonotype was seen a handful of times. CDR3 nucleotides: TGTGCCAGCAGACCAGGGTTGGCTAATGAAAAACTGTTTTTT. This encodes CASRPGLANEKLFF. The chain combines TRBV7-2 with TRBJ1-4, with D possibly matching TRBD1 (5 bases). Trimming shortened V by 6 bases and J by 3 bases, and 11 bases separated the two germline ends. The CDR3 sequence is 14 residues long. Per germline, CDR1 SGHTA and CDR2 FQGNSA.

The table lists this clonotype with many counts. V gene TRBV20-1 combines with J gene TRBJ2-7; D remains unclear. This CDR3 spans 12 amino acids. Germline assignment: CDR1 DFQATT and CDR2 SNEGSKA (reference sequence). The V gene lost 5 bases and the J gene lost 2 bases, with 10 bases spanning the gap. The CDR3 loop reads CSASRATYEQYF. The CDR3 DNA reads TGCAGTGCTTCTCGAGCTACCTACGAGCAGTACTTC.

This clonotype has only a few counts. The chain carries TRBV6-2 or TRBV6-3 and TRBJ1-1, with no clear D. In germline, CDR1 is MNHEY, CDR2 SVGEGT. The CDR3 is made up of 11 amino acids. V lost 3 bases to trimming and J lost 8 bases, with 7 bases between them. The CDR3 DNA sequence: TGTGCCAGCAGTTATTGGGGAGAAGCTTTCTTT. This codes for CASSYWGEAFF.

This chain connects TRBV7-2 to TRBJ2-7; TRBD1 matches 8 bases. V shed 1 base and J 4 bases; nucleotides not matched to a gene: 3. The CDR3 is made up of 14 amino acids. CDR1 and CDR2 from the germline V gene are SGHTA and FQGNSA. The chain's CDR3 is CASSLGDRLYEQYF. CDR3 DNA sequence: TGTGCCAGCAGCTTAGGGGACAGGTTGTACGAGCAGTACTTC.

This clonotype has a handful of counts. The chain uses TRBV5-1 and TRBJ2-2; TRBD2 matches 10 bases. The CDR3 contains 15 residues. In germline, CDR1 is SGHRS, CDR2 YFSETQ. V lost 4 bases and J lost 4; bases outside the gene matches: 4. CDR3 region: CASSPGLAFTGELFF. DNA for the CDR3: TGCGCCAGCAGCCCGGGACTAGCGTTCACCGGGGAGCTGTTTTTT.

This chain uses TRBV5-1 with TRBJ2-1; 7 nucleotides line up with TRBD1. The V gene end was trimmed by 0 bases and the J gene end by 4 bases; junction bases not matched to a gene: 4. Germline V gives CDR1 SGHRS, CDR2 YFSETQ. This CDR3 has 15 residues. The CDR3 DNA reads as TGCGCCAGCAGCTTGGAGGACAGGCCGTACAATGAGCAGTTCTTC. Its translation is CASSLEDRPYNEQFF.